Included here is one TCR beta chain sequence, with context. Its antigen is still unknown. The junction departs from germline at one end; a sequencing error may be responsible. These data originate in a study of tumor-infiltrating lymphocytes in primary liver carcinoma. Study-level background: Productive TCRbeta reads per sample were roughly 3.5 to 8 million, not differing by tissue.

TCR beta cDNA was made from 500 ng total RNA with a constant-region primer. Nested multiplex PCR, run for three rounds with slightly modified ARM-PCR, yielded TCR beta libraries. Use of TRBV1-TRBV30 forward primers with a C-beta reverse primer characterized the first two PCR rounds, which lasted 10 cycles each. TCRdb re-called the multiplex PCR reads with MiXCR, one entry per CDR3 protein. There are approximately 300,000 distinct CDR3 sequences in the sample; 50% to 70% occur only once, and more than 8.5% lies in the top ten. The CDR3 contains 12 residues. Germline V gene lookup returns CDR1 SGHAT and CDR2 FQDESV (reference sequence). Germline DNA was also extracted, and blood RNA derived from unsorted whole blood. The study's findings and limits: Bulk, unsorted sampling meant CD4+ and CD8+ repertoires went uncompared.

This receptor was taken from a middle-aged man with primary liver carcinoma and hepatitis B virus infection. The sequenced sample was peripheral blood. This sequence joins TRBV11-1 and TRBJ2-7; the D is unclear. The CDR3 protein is CASSLGGCEKYF. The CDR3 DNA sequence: TGTGCCAGCAGCTTAGGAGGATGCGAGAAGTACTTC.